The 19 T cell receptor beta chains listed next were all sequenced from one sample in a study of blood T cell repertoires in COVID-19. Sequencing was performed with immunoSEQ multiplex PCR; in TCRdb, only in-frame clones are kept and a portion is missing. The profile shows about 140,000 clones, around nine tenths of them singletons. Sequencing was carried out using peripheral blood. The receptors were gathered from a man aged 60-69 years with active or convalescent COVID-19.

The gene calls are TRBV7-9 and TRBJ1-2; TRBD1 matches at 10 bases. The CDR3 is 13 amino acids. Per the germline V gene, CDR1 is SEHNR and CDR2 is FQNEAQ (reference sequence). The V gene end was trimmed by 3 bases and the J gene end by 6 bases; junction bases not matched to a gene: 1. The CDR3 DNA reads TGTGCCAGCAGCTTGGGACAGGGGAATGGCTACACCTTC. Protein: CASSLGQGNGYTF.

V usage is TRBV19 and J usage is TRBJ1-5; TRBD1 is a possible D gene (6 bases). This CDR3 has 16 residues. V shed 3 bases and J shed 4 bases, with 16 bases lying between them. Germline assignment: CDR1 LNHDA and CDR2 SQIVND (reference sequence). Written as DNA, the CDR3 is TGTGCCAGTAGTATCGGAGGTCGGACAGCGAATCAGCCCCAGCATTTT. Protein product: CASSIGGRTANQPQHF.

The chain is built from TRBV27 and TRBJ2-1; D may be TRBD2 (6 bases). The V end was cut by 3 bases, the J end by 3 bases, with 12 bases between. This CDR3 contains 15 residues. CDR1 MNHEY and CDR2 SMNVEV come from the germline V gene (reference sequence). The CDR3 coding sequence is TGTGCCAGCAGTTTCGGAGGGAGTTTCTACAATGAGCAGTTCTTC. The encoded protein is CASSFGGSFYNEQFF.

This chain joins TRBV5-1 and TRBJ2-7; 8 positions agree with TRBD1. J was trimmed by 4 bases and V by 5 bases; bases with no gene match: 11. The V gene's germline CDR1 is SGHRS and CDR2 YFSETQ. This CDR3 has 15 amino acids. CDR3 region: CASRGTTGVVYEQYF. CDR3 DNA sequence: TGCGCCAGCAGGGGTACGACAGGGGTGGTTTACGAGCAGTACTTC.

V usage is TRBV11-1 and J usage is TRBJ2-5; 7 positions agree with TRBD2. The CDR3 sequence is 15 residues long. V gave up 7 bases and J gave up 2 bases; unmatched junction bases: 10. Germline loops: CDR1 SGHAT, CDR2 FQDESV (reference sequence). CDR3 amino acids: CASTRFGEGQETQYF. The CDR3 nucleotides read TGTGCCAGCACTAGATTCGGGGAGGGTCAAGAGACCCAGTACTTC.

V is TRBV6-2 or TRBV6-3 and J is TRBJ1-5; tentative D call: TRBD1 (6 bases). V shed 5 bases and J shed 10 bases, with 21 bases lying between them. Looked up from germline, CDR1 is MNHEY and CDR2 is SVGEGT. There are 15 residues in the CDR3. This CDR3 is CASSTAGGGAEPQHF. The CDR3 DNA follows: TGTGCCAGCAGTACCGCCGGCGGGGGCGCGGAACCCCAGCATTTT.

The CDR3 bases are TGTGCCAGCAGTTACCCCTCACAGGGCCCGAACACTGAAGCTTTCTTT. This gives the protein CASSYPSQGPNTEAFF. The chain joins TRBV6-2 or TRBV6-3 to TRBJ1-1; perhaps TRBD1 as D (6 bases). Germline values: CDR1 MNHEY, CDR2 SVGEGT. Between the trimmed V and J ends, which lost 2 bases and 1 base, there was a span of 14 bases. The CDR3 spans 16 residues.

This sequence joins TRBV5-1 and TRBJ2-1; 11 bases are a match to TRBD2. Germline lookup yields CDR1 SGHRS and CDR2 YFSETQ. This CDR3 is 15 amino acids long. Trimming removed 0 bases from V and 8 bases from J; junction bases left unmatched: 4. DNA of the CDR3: TGCGCCAGCAGCTTGGGGCTAGCGGGAGGCTATGAGCAGTTCTTC. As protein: CASSLGLAGGYEQFF. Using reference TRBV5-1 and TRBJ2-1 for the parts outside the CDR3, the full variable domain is KAGVTQTPRYLIKTRGQQVTLSCSPISGHRSVSWYQQTPGQGLQFLFEYFSETQRNKGNFPGRFSGRQFSNSRSEMNVSTLELGDSALYLCASSLGLAGGYEQFFGPGTRLTVL.

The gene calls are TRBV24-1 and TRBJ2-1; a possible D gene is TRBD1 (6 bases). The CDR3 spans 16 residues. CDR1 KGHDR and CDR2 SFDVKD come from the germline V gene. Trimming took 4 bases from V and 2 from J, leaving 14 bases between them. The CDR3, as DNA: TGTGCCACCAGTGACCCCGTCCAGGGGCCCTACAATGAGCAGTTCTTC. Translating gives CATSDPVQGPYNEQFF.

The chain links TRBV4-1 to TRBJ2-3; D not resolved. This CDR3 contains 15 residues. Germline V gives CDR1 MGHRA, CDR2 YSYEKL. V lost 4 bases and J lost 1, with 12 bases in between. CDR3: CASSPSGHRTDTQYF. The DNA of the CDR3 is TGCGCCAGCAGCCCCTCGGGTCATCGCACAGATACGCAGTATTTT.

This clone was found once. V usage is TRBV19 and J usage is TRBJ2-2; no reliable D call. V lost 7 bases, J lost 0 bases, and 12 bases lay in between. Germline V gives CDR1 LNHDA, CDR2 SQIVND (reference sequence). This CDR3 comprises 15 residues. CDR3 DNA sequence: TGTGCCAGTATCCCGGGTACTGCGAACACCGGGGAGCTGTTTTTT. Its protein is CASIPGTANTGELFF.

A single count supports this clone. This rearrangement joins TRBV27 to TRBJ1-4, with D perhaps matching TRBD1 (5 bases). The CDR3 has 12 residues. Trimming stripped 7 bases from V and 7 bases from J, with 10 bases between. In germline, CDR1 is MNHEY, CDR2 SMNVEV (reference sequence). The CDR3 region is CASTLRGEKLFF. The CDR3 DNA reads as TGTGCCAGCACCCTAAGGGGTGAAAAACTGTTTTTT.

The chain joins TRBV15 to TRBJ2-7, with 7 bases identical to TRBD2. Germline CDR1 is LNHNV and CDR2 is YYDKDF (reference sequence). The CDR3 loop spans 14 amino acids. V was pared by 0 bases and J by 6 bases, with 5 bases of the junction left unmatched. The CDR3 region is CATSRDPGGSEQYF. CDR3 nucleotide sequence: TGTGCCACCAGCAGAGATCCTGGCGGGAGCGAGCAGTACTTC. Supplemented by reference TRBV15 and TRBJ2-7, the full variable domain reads DAMVIQNPRYQVTQFGKPVTLSCSQTLNHNVMYWYQQKSSQAPKLLFHYYDKDFNNEADTPDNFQSRRPNTSFCFLDIRSPGLGDTAMYLCATSRDPGGSEQYFGPGTRLTVT.

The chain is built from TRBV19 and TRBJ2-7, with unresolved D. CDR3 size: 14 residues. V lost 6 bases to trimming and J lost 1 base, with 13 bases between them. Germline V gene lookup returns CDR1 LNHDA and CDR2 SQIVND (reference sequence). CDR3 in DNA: TGTGCCAGTAGCGTACAGATTGCATCCTACGAGCAGTACTTC. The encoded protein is CASSVQIASYEQYF.

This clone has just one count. The DNA of the CDR3 is TGTGCCACCAGTGATTTGAGAGAGAAACAAGAGACCCAGTACTTC. It specifies CATSDLREKQETQYF. The chain joins TRBV24-1 to TRBJ2-5, with D uncertain. CDR3 size: 15 residues. Germline values: CDR1 KGHDR, CDR2 SFDVKD. The V end was cut by 0 bases, the J end by 2 bases, with 9 bases between.

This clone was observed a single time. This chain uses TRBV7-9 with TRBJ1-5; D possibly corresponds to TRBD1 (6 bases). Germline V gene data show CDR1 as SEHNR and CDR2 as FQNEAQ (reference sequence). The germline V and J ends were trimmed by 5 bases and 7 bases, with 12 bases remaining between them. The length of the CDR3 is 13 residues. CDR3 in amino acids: CASSITGKQPQHF. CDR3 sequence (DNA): TGTGCCAGCAGCATAACAGGGAAACAGCCCCAGCATTTT.

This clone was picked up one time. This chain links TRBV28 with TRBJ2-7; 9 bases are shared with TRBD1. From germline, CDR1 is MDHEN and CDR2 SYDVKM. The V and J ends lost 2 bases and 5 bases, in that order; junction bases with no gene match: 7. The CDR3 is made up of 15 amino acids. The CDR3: CASSLPLTGGNEQYF. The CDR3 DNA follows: TGTGCCAGCAGTTTACCCCTTACAGGGGGCAACGAGCAGTACTTC.

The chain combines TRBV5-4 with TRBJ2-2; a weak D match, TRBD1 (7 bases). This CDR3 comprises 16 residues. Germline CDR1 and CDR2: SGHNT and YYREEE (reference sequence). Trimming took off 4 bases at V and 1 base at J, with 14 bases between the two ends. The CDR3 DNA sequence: TGTGCCAGCAGCCCCCAGGGGGGTCAGAACACCGGGGAGCTGTTTTTT. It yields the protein CASSPQGGQNTGELFF.

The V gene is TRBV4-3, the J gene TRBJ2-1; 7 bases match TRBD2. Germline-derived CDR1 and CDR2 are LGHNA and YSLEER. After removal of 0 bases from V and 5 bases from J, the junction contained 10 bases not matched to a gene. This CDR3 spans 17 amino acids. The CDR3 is CASSQESFPSGHNEQFF. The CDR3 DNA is TGCGCCAGCAGCCAAGAGTCCTTTCCTAGCGGCCACAATGAGCAGTTCTTC.